What follows are 22 T cell receptor beta chains derived from one specimen sequenced in a study of T cells in Graves' hyperthyroidism and ophthalmopathy. There were TCR beta CDR3 regions amplified from RNA transcripts. TCR CDR3 regions were first amplified by RT-PCR with HTBI primers. TCRdb used MiXCR to reprocess the multiplex PCR reads, holding one entry per CDR3 protein. The table lists around 350,000 distinct CDR3 sequences, 15% of them singletons. Source material: blood. These TCRs come from a woman in her sixties with Graves' ophthalmopathy.

This clonotype has at least ten counts. This sequence joins TRBV3-1 and TRBJ2-2; 10 nucleotides line up with TRBD2. CDR3 size: 16 residues. The trim removed 3 bases at V and 3 bases at J, leaving 4 bases unmatched. Per the germline V gene, CDR1 is LGHDT and CDR2 is YNNKEL (reference sequence). This CDR3 is CASSHRTSGDTGELFF. The CDR3 coding sequence is TGTGCCAGCAGCCATCGGACTAGCGGAGACACCGGGGAGCTGTTTTTT.

Only a few counts were recorded for this clonotype. The J gene is TRBJ2-2, the V gene TRBV18; D not resolved. CDR1 KGHSH and CDR2 LQKENI come from the germline V gene. This CDR3 is built from 15 residues. V was clipped by 5 bases and J by 0 bases, with 10 bases between them. In DNA, the CDR3 is TGTGCCAGCTCAAGTGGCAAAACGAACACCGGGGAGCTGTTTTTT. Protein sequence: CASSSGKTNTGELFF.

This clonotype appeared many times. The chain uses TRBV3-1 and TRBJ2-5; either TRBD1 or TRBD2 may supply D (5 bases each). V was clipped by 3 bases and J by 7 bases, with 21 bases between them. The CDR3 spans 16 residues. Germline values: CDR1 LGHDT, CDR2 YNNKEL (reference sequence). The CDR3 loop reads CASSHPGRHNQGTQYF. In DNA form, the CDR3 reads TGTGCCAGCAGCCACCCGGGACGTCATAACCAGGGGACCCAGTACTTC.

V gene TRBV2 combines with J gene TRBJ2-2, with 8 bases matching TRBD1. Per germline, CDR1 SNHLY and CDR2 FYNNEI. V shed 3 bases, J shed 2 bases, and the junction held 2 bases outside the gene matches. The CDR3 has 15 residues. The CDR3 DNA sequence: TGTGCCAGCAGTGAGGACAGGGTTAACACCGGGGAGCTGTTTTTT. This gives the protein CASSEDRVNTGELFF.

This clonotype was detected ten times or more. The chain is built from TRBV5-1 and TRBJ2-7, with 7 bases aligning to TRBD2. V shed 0 bases and J 5 bases; nucleotides not matched to a gene: 5. Germline V gene lookup returns CDR1 SGHRS and CDR2 YFSETQ. The CDR3 loop spans 14 amino acids. DNA of the CDR3: TGCGCCAGCAGCTTGGGCGGGAGCGTCAACGAGCAGTACTTC. This translates into CASSLGGSVNEQYF.

Ten or more counts support this clonotype. This rearrangement joins TRBV5-1 to TRBJ2-7; 9 bases are a match to TRBD2. The length of the CDR3 is 14 residues. V lost 0 bases to trimming and J lost 5 bases; unmatched junction nucleotides: 3. The germline CDR1 and CDR2 sequences are SGHRS and YFSETQ. As DNA, the CDR3 is TGCGCCAGCAGCTTGGTAGCGGGAGATAACGAGCAGTACTTC. Protein product: CASSLVAGDNEQYF.

This clonotype came up a few times. The CDR3 DNA follows: TGTGCCACCAGCAGAGACACAAGGGGAACTGAAGCTTTCTTT. Translated, it gives CATSRDTRGTEAFF. The chain has TRBV15 and TRBJ1-1, with TRBD1 as a possible D gene (5 bases). Germline V gives CDR1 LNHNV, CDR2 YYDKDF (reference sequence). CDR3 length: 14 residues. V dropped 0 bases and J dropped 5 bases, with 10 bases sitting between them. Based on the CDR3 plus reference TRBV15 and TRBJ1-1, the full variable domain is DAMVIQNPRYQVTQFGKPVTLSCSQTLNHNVMYWYQQKSSQAPKLLFHYYDKDFNNEADTPDNFQSRRPNTSFCFLDIRSPGLGDTAMYLCATSRDTRGTEAFFGQGTRLTVV.

In its sample, this clonotype was seen many times. This chain links TRBV7-9 with TRBJ2-5; TRBD1 matches at 8 bases. Germline V gives CDR1 SEHNR, CDR2 FQNEAQ (reference sequence). Losses at the gene ends were 6 bases for V and 3 bases for J; bases not matched to a gene: 6. CDR3 length: 14 amino acids. CDR3 sequence reads: CASRWSGGEETQYF. As DNA, the CDR3 is TGTGCCAGCAGATGGTCAGGGGGCGAAGAGACCCAGTACTTC.

The genes are TRBV19 and TRBJ2-3, with 13 bases lining up with TRBD2. The CDR3 is made up of 18 amino acids. CDR1 is LNHDA, CDR2 SQIVND, per germline (reference sequence). The trim removed 6 bases at V and 1 base at J, leaving 10 bases unmatched. CDR3 region: CASRDWTSGRRGTDTQYF. For the CDR3, the DNA is TGTGCCAGTAGGGATTGGACTAGCGGGAGACGCGGCACAGATACGCAGTATTTT.

The J gene is TRBJ1-6, the V gene TRBV9; D call uncertain. Per germline, CDR1 SGDLS and CDR2 YYNGEE. This CDR3 contains 15 residues. V was pared by 0 bases and J by 7 bases, with 11 bases between. CDR3 region: CASSVGPSQNSPLHF. The DNA of the CDR3 is TGTGCCAGCAGCGTAGGGCCATCCCAGAATTCACCCCTCCACTTT.

In its sample, this clonotype was seen a few times. CDR3 residues: CAISESTRASGSSRREQYF. CDR3 DNA: TGTGCCATCAGTGAGTCGACTCGGGCTAGCGGGAGTTCCAGGCGCGAGCAGTACTTC. V usage is TRBV10-3 and J usage is TRBJ2-7; TRBD2 agrees at 10 bases. Germline V gene lookup returns CDR1 ENHRY and CDR2 SYGVKD. The ends lost 0 bases at V and 6 bases at J; junction bases unmatched: 17. The length of the CDR3 is 19 residues.

The sample holds many counts of this clonotype. V usage is TRBV27 and J usage is TRBJ2-5; the D call may be TRBD1 or TRBD2 (9 bases each). Germline V gene sequence: CDR1 MNHEY, CDR2 SMNVEV (reference sequence). V was trimmed by 5 bases and J by 4 bases, leaving 23 bases between them. The CDR3 loop spans 17 amino acids. CDR3 nucleotide sequence: TGTGCCAGCAGTCCCGGACAGGGGCGCGGGGGGGTAGAGACCCAGTACTTC. Protein: CASSPGQGRGGVETQYF.

This clonotype was recorded at least ten times. The CDR3 DNA sequence: TGTGCCACCAGTGCTGGAGGGTCTGGGGCCAACGTCCTGACTTTC. Its protein is CATSAGGSGANVLTF. The J gene is TRBJ2-6, the V gene TRBV24-1; maybe TRBD2 (6 bases). Germline values: CDR1 KGHDR, CDR2 SFDVKD. The CDR3 contains 15 residues. Trimming took off 5 bases at V and 1 base at J, with 8 bases between the two ends.

This clonotype has at least ten counts. The rearrangement links TRBV3-1 to TRBJ1-1; D is uncertain. This CDR3 has 14 amino acids. Germline V gene sequence: CDR1 LGHDT, CDR2 YNNKEL (reference sequence). The V gene lost 4 bases and the J gene lost 1 base, with 10 bases spanning the gap. The CDR3 DNA is TGTGCCAGCAGCCCCCGGCGTGGGAACACTGAAGCTTTCTTT. Amino acids: CASSPRRGNTEAFF.

The rearrangement links TRBV20-1 to TRBJ2-1, with 8 bases identical to TRBD2. The CDR3 is made up of 13 amino acids. Germline lookup yields CDR1 DFQATT and CDR2 SNEGSKA (reference sequence). The trim removed 5 bases at V and 5 bases at J, leaving 5 bases unmatched. CDR3 bases: TGCAGTGCTGCCGGGACTAGAAACAATGAGCAGTTCTTC. It yields the protein CSAAGTRNNEQFF.

This chain joins TRBV6-2 or TRBV6-3 and TRBJ1-4; D is undetermined. CDR3 length: 14 amino acids. In germline, CDR1 is MNHEY, CDR2 SVGEGT. V dropped 4 bases and J dropped 1 base, with 7 bases sitting between them. The CDR3 DNA reads as TGTGCCAGCAGTTCGAAGAGAACTAATGAAAAACTGTTTTTT. It is translated as CASSSKRTNEKLFF.

This clonotype was detected many times. The V gene is TRBV18, the J gene TRBJ1-1, with D uncertain. The germline V gene encodes CDR1 KGHSH and CDR2 LQKENI. V dropped 3 bases and J dropped 1 base, with 6 bases sitting between them. There are 13 residues in the CDR3. The CDR3 reads CASSPQENTEAFF. DNA for the CDR3: TGTGCCAGCTCACCTCAGGAGAACACTGAAGCTTTCTTT.

This clonotype was detected ten times or more. The chain carries TRBV2 and TRBJ2-3; the D is unclear. CDR3 length: 12 residues. CDR1 is SNHLY and CDR2 is FYNNEI in the germline V gene. With 4 bases removed from V and 5 bases from J, the gap between germline ends came to 7 bases. In DNA form, the CDR3 reads TGTGCCAGCAGTGTGGGCAAAGATACGCAGTATTTT. It translates to CASSVGKDTQYF.

The rearrangement uses TRBV27 and TRBJ1-5, with D possibly TRBD1 on 6 matching bases. CDR3 length: 15 residues. Germline CDR1 and CDR2: MNHEY and SMNVEV (reference sequence). Trimming left V 2 bases short and J 3 bases short, with 11 bases between. The CDR3 region has the DNA TGTGCCAGCAGTTTAGAGGGGGGGGACAATCAGCCCCAGCATTTT. Translated, it gives CASSLEGGDNQPQHF.

This clonotype was found a few times. CDR3 protein: CAWSVRRLTDTQYF. In nucleotides, the CDR3 is TGTGCCTGGAGTGTACGGAGACTCACAGATACGCAGTATTTT. The rearrangement links TRBV30 to TRBJ2-3; D ambiguous. This CDR3 is 14 amino acids long. Trimming removed 0 bases at V and 2 bases at J, with 9 bases between. Germline lookup yields CDR1 GTSNPN and CDR2 SVGIG (reference sequence).

As for this clonotype: With a much larger clone just one base away, this may be a read error. The chain recombines TRBV20-1 with TRBJ2-7; 8 bases map to TRBD1. The CDR3 has 14 residues. Trimming cost V 7 bases and J 2 bases; bases outside gene matches: 10. The germline gives CDR1 DFQATT, CDR2 SNEGSKA (reference sequence). Here the CDR3 reads CSGGPGQGTYEQYF. The CDR3 coding sequence is TGCAGTGGCGGTCCAGGACAGGGAACCTACGAGCAGTACTTC.

Only a few counts were recorded for this clonotype. V gene TRBV12-3 or TRBV12-4 combines with J gene TRBJ2-7; a possible D gene is TRBD1 (6 bases). The CDR3 loop spans 14 amino acids. The V end lost 7 bases, the J end lost 3 bases, and 16 bases lay between the germline ends. In DNA, the CDR3 is TGTGCCAGCACCTTTGGCGGCAGGGGCTACGAGCAGTACTTC. The encoded protein is CASTFGGRGYEQYF.